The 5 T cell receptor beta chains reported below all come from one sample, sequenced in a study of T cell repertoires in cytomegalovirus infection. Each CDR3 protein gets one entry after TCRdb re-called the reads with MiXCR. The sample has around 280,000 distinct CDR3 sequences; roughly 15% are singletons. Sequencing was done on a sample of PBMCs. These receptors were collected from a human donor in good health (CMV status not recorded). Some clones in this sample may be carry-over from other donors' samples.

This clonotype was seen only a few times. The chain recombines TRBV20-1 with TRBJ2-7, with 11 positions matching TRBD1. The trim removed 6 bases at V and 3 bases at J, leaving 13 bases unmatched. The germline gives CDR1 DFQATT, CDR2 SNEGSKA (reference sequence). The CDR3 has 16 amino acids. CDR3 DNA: TGCAGTGCGCCAAACCGGGACAGGGGGATTTACTACGAGCAGTACTTC. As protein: CSAPNRDRGIYYEQYF.

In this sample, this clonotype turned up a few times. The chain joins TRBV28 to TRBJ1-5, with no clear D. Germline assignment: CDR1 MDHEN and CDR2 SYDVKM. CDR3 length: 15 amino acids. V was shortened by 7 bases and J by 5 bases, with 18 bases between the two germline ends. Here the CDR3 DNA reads TGTGCCAGCACCCGCCCCAGCAGGCTACATCAGCCCCAGCATTTT. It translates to CASTRPSRLHQPQHF.

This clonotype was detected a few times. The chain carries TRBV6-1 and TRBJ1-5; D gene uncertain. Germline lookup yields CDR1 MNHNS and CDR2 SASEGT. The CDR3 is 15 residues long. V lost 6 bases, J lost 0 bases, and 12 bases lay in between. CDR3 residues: CASSPALGSNQPQHF. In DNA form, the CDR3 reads TGTGCCAGCAGCCCCGCGTTGGGTAGCAATCAGCCCCAGCATTTT.

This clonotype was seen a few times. CDR3 DNA sequence: TGTGACGTACAGGTCAGGGACAGGGTTAATTCACCCCTCCACTTT. Its translation: CDVQVRDRVNSPLHF. The rearrangement uses TRBV27 and TRBJ1-6; TRBD1 aligns across 9 bases. The germline gives CDR1 MNHEY, CDR2 SMNVEV (reference sequence). The CDR3 consists of 15 residues.

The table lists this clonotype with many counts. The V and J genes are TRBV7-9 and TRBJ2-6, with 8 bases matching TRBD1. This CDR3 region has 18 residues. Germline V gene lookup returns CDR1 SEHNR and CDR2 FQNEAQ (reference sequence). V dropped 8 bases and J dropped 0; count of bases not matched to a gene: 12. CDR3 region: CASVTQGRGLSGANVLTF. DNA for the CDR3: TGTGCCAGCGTAACCCAGGGCAGGGGGCTCTCTGGGGCCAACGTCCTGACTTTC.